These T cell receptor beta chains were read from a single sample in a study of CD8+CD57+ T cells in acquired aplastic anemia. Each CDR3 protein is one row after TCRdb ran MiXCR on the reads. The sample lists approximately 300,000 distinct CDR3 sequences; around three fifths were seen once. The material sequenced was sorted CD4+, CD8+, or CD8+CD57+ T cells (not recorded which) from PBMCs. The receptor source for this set is a human donor with aplastic anemia. Both conserved end residues are part of each CDR3. The D gene is left open where the match is weak. Expanded clones are given a class, and other clones once, few, many or no size at all.

NA	NA	TRBJ2-6	TRBV15	CATSQLEVLRSGANVLTF	TGTGCCACCAGCCAACTAGAGGTCCTTCGGAGTGGGGCCAACGTCCTGACTTTC
NA	NA	TRBJ1-1	TRBV9	CASSVSGANTEAFF	TGTGCCAGCAGCGTATCTGGGGCGAACACTGAAGCTTTCTTT
NA	NA	TRBJ2-7	TRBV7-4	CASKFVGDYEQYF	TGTGCCAGCAAGTTTGTCGGGGACTACGAGCAGTACTTC
once	NA	TRBJ2-3	TRBV20-1	CSARVILSGKKQTDTQYF	TGCAGTGCTAGAGTTATTTTGTCAGGCAAAAAACAGACAGATACGCAGTATTTT
NA	NA	TRBJ2-5	TRBV2	CASSGQQGTQYF	TGTGCCAGCAGTGGCCAACAGGGGACCCAGTACTTC
NA	TRBD1	TRBJ1-2	TRBV5-8	CASSVNRGPRLNYGYTF	TGTGCCAGCAGCGTCAACAGGGGCCCAAGACTTAACTATGGCTACACCTTC
NA	NA	TRBJ1-1	TRBV10-3	CAISLGLAVNTEAFF	TGTGCCATCAGTTTGGGACTAGCGGTTAACACTGAAGCTTTCTTT
NA	TRBD1	TRBJ1-5	TRBV2	CASSAWTGPANQPQHF	TGTGCCAGCAGTGCATGGACAGGGCCGGCCAATCAGCCCCAGCATTTT
many	NA	TRBJ1-1	TRBV7-9	CASSLDGLGTSEAFF	TGTGCCAGCAGCTTAGACGGGCTCGGGACCTCTGAAGCTTTCTTT
many	NA	TRBJ2-5	TRBV5-1	CASSLAGDGQETQYF	TGCGCCAGCAGCTTGGCAGGGGATGGGCAAGAGACCCAGTACTTC
many	NA	TRBJ1-1	TRBV7-3	CASSQGAQEAFF	TGTGCCAGCAGCCAAGGTGCCCAAGAAGCTTTCTTT
medium-sized	NA	TRBJ1-6	TRBV20-1	CSAAWGTALHF	TGCAGTGCGGCGTGGGGGACGGCCCTCCACTTT
few	TRBD1	TRBJ2-1	TRBV7-8	CASSWTGTGPYNEQFF	TGTGCCAGCAGCTGGACCGGGACAGGGCCCTACAATGAGCAGTTCTTC
few	TRBD2	TRBJ2-7	TRBV15	CATSRPRLAGSHEQYF	TGTGCCACCAGCAGGCCTCGACTAGCGGGATCTCACGAGCAGTACTTC
NA	TRBD1	TRBJ1-6	TRBV7-9	CASSLADRGGSPLHF	TGTGCCAGCAGCTTAGCGGACAGGGGGGGTTCACCCCTCCACTTT
NA	TRBD1	TRBJ2-3	TRBV7-2	CASSGRTGDKATHYF	TGTGCCAGCAGCGGCCGGACAGGGGACAAAGCTACGCACTATTTT
NA	TRBD1	TRBJ2-7	TRBV7-3	CASTTGGPYEQYF	TGTGCCAGCACGACAGGGGGGCCCTACGAGCAGTACTTC
NA	TRBD2	TRBJ2-3	TRBV9	CASSVASGVTDTQYF	TGTGCCAGCAGCGTAGCCAGCGGGGTAACAGATACGCAGTATTTT
NA	TRBD2	TRBJ2-7	TRBV4-2	CASSQDRGGGSYEQYF	TGTGCCAGCAGCCAAGATCGTGGCGGGGGCTCCTACGAGCAGTACTTC
NA	NA	TRBJ2-7	TRBV5-1	CASSLLEIVHEQYF	TGCGCCAGCAGCTTGCTGGAAATTGTCCACGAGCAGTACTTC
NA	NA	TRBJ2-7	TRBV5-1	CASSLAGGPNYEQYF	TGCGCCAGCAGCTTGGCGGGGGGCCCCAACTACGAGCAGTACTTC
NA	NA	TRBJ1-3	TRBV7-8	CASSRRGHGKTIYF	TGTGCCAGCTCCCGACGGGGGCATGGAAAAACCATATATTTT
NA	NA	TRBJ2-2	TRBV15	CATSRDTAANTGELFF	TGTGCCACCAGCAGAGATACGGCAGCGAACACCGGGGAGCTGTTTTTT
NA	NA	TRBJ1-2	TRBV20-1	CSASEGSANYGYAF	TGCAGTGCTAGCGAAGGGTCAGCTAACTATGGCTACGCCTTC
many	NA	TRBJ2-6	TRBV6-1	CASSELRRSGANVLTF	TGTGCCAGCAGTGAACTTCGTCGTTCTGGGGCCAACGTCCTGACTTTC
NA	TRBD2	TRBJ2-7	TRBV10-2	CASSESSSGASYEQYF	TGCGCCAGCAGTGAGTCGTCTAGCGGAGCGTCCTACGAGCAGTACTTC